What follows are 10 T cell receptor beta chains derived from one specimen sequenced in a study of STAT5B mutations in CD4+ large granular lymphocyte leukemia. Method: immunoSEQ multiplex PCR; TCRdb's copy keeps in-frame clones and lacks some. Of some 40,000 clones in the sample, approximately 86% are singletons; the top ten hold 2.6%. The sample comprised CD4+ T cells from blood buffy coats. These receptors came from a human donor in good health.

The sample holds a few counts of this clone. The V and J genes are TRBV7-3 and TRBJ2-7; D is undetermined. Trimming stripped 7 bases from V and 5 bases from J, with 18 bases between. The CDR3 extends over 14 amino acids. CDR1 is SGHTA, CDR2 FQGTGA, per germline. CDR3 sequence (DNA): TGTGCCAGCACCGAATATCTTCGTAGTGACGAGCAGTACTTC. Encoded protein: CASTEYLRSDEQYF.

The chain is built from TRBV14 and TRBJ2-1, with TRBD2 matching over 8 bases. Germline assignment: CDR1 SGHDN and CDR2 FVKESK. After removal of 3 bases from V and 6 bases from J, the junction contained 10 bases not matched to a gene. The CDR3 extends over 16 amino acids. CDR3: CASSQVSGTLANEQFF. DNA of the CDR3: TGTGCCAGCAGCCAGGTTAGCGGGACTTTGGCCAATGAGCAGTTCTTC.

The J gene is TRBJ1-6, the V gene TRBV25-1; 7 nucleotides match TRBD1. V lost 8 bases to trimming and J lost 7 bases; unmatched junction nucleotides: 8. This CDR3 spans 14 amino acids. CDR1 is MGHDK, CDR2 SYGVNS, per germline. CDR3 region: CASRRDSRNSPLHF. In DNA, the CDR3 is TGTGCCAGCCGCAGGGACAGCCGGAATTCACCCCTCCACTTT. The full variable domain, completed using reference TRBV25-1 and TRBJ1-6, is EADIYQTPRYLVIGTGKKITLECSQTMGHDKMYWYQQDPGMELHLIHYSYGVNSTEKGDLSSESTVSRIRTEHFPLTLESARPSHTSQYLCASRRDSRNSPLHFGNGTRLTVT.

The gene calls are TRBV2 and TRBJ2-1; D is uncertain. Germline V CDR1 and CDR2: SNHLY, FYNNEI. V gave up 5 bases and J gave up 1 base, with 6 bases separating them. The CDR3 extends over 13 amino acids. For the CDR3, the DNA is TGTGCCAGCAGTCCCCGGTCCTACAATGAGCAGTTCTTC. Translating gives CASSPRSYNEQFF.

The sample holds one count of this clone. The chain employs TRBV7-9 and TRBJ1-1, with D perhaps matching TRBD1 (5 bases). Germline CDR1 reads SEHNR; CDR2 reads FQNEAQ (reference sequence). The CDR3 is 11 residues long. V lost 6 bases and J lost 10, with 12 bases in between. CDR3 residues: CASSAGTVAFF. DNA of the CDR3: TGTGCCAGCAGTGCCGGGACGGTAGCTTTCTTT.

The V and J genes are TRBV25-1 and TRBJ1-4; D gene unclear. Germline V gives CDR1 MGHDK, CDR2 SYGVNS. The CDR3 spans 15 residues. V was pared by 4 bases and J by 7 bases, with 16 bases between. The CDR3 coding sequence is TGTGCCAGCAGTGGGCCGGGGTACAAATCTGAAAAACTGTTTTTT. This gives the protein CASSGPGYKSEKLFF.

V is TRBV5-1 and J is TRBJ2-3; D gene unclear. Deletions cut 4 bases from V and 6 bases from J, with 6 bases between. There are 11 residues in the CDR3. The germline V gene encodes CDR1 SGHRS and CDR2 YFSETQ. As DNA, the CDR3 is TGCGCCAGCAGCGTGGGGGATACGCAGTATTTT. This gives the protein CASSVGDTQYF.

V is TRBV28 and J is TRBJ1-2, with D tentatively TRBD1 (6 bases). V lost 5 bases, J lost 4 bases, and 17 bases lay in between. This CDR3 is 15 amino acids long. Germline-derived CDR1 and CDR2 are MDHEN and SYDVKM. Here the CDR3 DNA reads TGTGCCAGCAGTGCCCGAGGGGGGGCCCTCTATGGCTACACCTTC. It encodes CASSARGGALYGYTF.

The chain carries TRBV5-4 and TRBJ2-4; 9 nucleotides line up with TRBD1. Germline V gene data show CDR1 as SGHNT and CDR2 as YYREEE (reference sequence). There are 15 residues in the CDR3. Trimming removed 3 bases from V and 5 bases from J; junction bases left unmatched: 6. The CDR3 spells CASSSKTGGQNIQYF. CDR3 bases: TGTGCCAGCAGCTCCAAGACAGGGGGACAAAACATTCAGTACTTC.

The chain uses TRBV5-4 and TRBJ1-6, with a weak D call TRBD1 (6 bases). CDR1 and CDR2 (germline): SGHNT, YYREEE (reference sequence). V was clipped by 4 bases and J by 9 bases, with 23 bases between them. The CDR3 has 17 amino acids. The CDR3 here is CASSTGPSLLSSSPLHF. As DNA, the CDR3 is TGTGCCAGCAGCACAGGGCCCTCGCTCCTATCCAGTTCACCCCTCCACTTT.